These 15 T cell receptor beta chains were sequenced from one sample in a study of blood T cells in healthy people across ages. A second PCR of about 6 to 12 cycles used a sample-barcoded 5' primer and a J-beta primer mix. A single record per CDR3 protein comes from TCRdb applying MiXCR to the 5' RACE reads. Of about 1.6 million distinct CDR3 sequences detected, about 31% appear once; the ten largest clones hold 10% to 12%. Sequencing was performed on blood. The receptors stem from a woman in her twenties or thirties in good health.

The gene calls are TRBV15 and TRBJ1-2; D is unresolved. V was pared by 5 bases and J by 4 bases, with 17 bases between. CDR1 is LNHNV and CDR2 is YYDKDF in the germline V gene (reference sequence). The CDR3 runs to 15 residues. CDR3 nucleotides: TGTGCCACCAGCGCCTTAGAAAAGGGTCGCTATGGCTACACCTTC. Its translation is CATSALEKGRYGYTF.

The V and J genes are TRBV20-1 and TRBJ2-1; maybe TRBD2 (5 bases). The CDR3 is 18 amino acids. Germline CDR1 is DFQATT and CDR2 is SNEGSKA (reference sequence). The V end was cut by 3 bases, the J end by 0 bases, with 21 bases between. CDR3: CSARAPWERMSSYNEQFF. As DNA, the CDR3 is TGCAGTGCTAGGGCGCCGTGGGAGCGGATGAGCTCCTACAATGAGCAGTTCTTC.

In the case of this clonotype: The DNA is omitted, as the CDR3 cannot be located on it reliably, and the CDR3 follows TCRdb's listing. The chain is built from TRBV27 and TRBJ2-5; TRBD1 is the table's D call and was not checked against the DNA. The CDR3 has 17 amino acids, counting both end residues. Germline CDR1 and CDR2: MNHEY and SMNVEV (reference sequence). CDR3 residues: CASSSSTGERGQETQYF.

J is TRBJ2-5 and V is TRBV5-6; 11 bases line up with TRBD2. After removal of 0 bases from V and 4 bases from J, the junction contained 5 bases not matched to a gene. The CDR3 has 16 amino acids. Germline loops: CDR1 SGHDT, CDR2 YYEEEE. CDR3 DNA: TGTGCCAGCAGCTTGGTTAGCGGGAGGGCCTCAGAGACCCAGTACTTC. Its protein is CASSLVSGRASETQYF.

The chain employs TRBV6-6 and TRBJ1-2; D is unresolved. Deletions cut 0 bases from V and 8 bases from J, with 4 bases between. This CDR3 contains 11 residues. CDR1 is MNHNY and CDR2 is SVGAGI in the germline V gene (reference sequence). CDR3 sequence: CASSYSVGYTF. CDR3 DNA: TGTGCCAGCAGTTACTCGGTCGGCTACACCTTC.

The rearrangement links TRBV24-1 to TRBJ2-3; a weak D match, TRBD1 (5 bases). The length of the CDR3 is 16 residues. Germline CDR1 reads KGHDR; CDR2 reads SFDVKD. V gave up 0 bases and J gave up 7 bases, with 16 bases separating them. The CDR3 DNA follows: TGTGCCACCAGTGATTTGTCGACAGAAACTTCCTATACGCAGTATTTT. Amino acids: CATSDLSTETSYTQYF.

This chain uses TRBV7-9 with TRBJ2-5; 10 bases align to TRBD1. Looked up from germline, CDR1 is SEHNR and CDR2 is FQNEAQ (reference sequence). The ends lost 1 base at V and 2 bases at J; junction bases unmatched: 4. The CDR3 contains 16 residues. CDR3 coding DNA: TGTGCCAGCAGCTTAGGGGACAGGGGTCGGCAAGAGACCCAGTACTTC. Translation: CASSLGDRGRQETQYF.

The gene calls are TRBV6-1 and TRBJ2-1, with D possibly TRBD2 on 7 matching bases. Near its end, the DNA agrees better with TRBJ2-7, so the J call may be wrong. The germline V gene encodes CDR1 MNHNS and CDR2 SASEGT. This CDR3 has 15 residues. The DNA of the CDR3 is TGTGCCAGCACCGTAGGGGGGGCCTCCTACAATGAGCAGTACTTC. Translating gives CASTVGGASYNEQYF.

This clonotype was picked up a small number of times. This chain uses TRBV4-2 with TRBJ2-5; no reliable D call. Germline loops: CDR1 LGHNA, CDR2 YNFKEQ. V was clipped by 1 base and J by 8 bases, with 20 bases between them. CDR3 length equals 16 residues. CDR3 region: CASSQVVSSTPGTQYF. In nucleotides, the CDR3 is TGTGCCAGCAGCCAAGTCGTCAGTTCGACCCCAGGAACCCAGTACTTC.

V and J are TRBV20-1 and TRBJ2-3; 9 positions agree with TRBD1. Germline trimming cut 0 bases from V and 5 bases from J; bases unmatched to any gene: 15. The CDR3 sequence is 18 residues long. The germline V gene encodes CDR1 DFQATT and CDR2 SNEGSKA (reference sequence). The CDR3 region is CSARDLEDRGSLLDTQYF. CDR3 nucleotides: TGCAGTGCTAGAGATCTTGAGGACAGGGGTTCATTGTTAGATACGCAGTATTTT.

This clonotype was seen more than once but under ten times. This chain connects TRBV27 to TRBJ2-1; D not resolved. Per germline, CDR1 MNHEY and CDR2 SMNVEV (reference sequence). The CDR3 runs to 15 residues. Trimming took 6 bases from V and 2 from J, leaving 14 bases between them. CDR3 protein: CASRSTPLAYNEQFF. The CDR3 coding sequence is TGTGCCAGCAGGTCGACTCCTTTGGCCTACAATGAGCAGTTCTTC.

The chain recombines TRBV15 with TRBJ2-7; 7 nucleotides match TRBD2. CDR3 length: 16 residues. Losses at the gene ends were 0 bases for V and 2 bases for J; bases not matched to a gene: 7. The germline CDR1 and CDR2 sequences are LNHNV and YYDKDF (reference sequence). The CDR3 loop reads CATSRDRGVSTYEQYF. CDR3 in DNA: TGTGCCACCAGCAGAGATCGGGGGGTAAGCACCTACGAGCAGTACTTC.

This CDR3 is CASSLGGGYTPDTGELFF. The CDR3 nucleotides read TGTGCCAGCAGTTTAGGAGGAGGCTACACCCCCGACACCGGGGAGCTGTTTTTT. This rearrangement joins TRBV27 to TRBJ2-2, with D maybe TRBD2 (5 bases). Trimming took 2 bases from V and 3 from J, leaving 19 bases between them. This CDR3 contains 18 residues. Germline CDR1 and CDR2: MNHEY and SMNVEV (reference sequence).

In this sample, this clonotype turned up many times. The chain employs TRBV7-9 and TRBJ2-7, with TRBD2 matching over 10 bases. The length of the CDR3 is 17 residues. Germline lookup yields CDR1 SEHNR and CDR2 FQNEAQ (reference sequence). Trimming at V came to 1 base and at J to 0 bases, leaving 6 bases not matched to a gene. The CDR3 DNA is TGTGCCAGCAGCTTAGGAACTAGCGGGATGGGCTCCTACGAGCAGTACTTC. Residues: CASSLGTSGMGSYEQYF.

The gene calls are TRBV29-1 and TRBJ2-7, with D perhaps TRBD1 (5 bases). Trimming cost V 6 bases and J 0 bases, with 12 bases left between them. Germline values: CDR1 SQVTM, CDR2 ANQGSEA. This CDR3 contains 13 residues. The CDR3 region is CSVRGDNSYEQYF. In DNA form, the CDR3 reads TGCAGCGTAAGGGGCGATAACTCCTACGAGCAGTACTTC.